This T cell receptor (beta chain) is from a study of shared clonotypes between healthy human individuals. Across the whole study: A donor's plate count was three for CD4 naive and three for CD4 memory; CD8 naive had two and CD8 memory one.

Study conclusions and caveats: Naive subsets usually exceeded memory subsets in estimated richness. Depth of sequencing was expected to influence donor clonotype sharing.

Assay used: immunoSEQ multiplex PCR; TCRdb lists only in-frame clones, some missing. The table shows over a million clones, with roughly 80% occurring only once. CDR1 is SGHTA and CDR2 is FQGTGA in the germline V gene. Trimming shortened V by 5 bases and J by 5 bases, and 19 bases separated the two germline ends. CDR3 length: 16 amino acids. In regard to this clone: Its antigen is still unknown.

Sequenced: memory CD4+ T cells sorted from blood. Sample subset: CD45RA-negative fraction. The rearrangement links TRBV7-3 to TRBJ2-1, with a possible D match to TRBD1 (7 bases). The receptor was derived from a young man in good health. CDR3 sequence reads: CASSVPPGGSHNEQFF. In nucleotides, the CDR3 is TGTGCCAGCAGCGTACCCCCAGGGGGGAGCCACAATGAGCAGTTCTTC.